These 11 T cell receptor beta chains came from one sample sequenced in a study of blood T cell repertoires in COVID-19. Sequenced by immunoSEQ multiplex PCR; TCRdb stores in-frame clones only, minus some. Altogether over 20,000 clones are present, around nine tenths being singletons, with the ten largest covering 15% to 20%. The source material was peripheral blood. These TCRs come from a man between 65 and 80 years old with acute or convalescent COVID-19.

This clone has just a few counts. The rearrangement links TRBV7-9 to TRBJ2-7; D not certain. Trimming took off 1 base at V and 5 bases at J, with 9 bases between the two ends. The CDR3 is 13 amino acids. Germline values: CDR1 SEHNR, CDR2 FQNEAQ (reference sequence). The CDR3 is CASSLVGADEQYF. The CDR3 DNA reads TGTGCCAGCAGCTTAGTTGGAGCCGACGAGCAGTACTTC.

The genes are TRBV18 and TRBJ2-2; 7 nucleotides align to TRBD1. Germline CDR1 KGHSH, CDR2 LQKENI. This CDR3 region has 17 residues. The trim removed 2 bases at V and 1 base at J, leaving 7 bases unmatched. The chain's CDR3 is CASSPGGTALNTGELFF. CDR3 nucleotides: TGTGCCAGCTCACCAGGTGGGACAGCCTTGAACACCGGGGAGCTGTTTTTT. The entire variable domain, with the rest obtained from reference TRBV18 and TRBJ2-2, is as follows: NAGVMQNPRHLVRRRGQEARLRCSPMKGHSHVYWYRQLPEEGLKFMVYLQKENIIDESGMPKERFSAEFPKEGPSILRIQQVVRGDSAAYFCASSPGGTALNTGELFFGEGSRLTVL.

This chain uses TRBV11-1 with TRBJ1-1, with 7 positions matching TRBD1. The CDR3 consists of 14 residues. CDR1 is SGHAT, CDR2 FQDESV, per germline (reference sequence). The V gene end was trimmed by 5 bases and the J gene end by 5 bases; junction bases not matched to a gene: 8. The CDR3 protein is CASSHRGLGTEAFF. CDR3 bases: TGTGCCAGCAGCCACAGGGGCTTGGGGACTGAAGCTTTCTTT.

This chain connects TRBV6-5 to TRBJ1-1, with TRBD1 identical over 10 bases. The V segment lost 6 bases and the J segment 7 bases; nucleotides outside the gene matches: 8. Germline CDR1 and CDR2: MNHEY and SVGAGI. The CDR3 runs 14 residues. In DNA form, the CDR3 reads TGTGCCAGCAGACCGACAGGGGGCTCCGGTGAAGCTTTCTTT. Protein: CASRPTGGSGEAFF.

V and J are TRBV6-2 or TRBV6-3 and TRBJ2-1, with D possibly matching TRBD2 (6 bases). The germline CDR1 and CDR2 sequences are MNHEY and SVGEGT. Trimming shortened V by 6 bases and J by 0 bases, and 15 bases separated the two germline ends. The CDR3 is 16 residues long. CDR3 sequence reads: CASSPGVADSYNEQFF. In DNA, the CDR3 is TGTGCCAGCAGCCCCGGGGTAGCGGACTCCTACAATGAGCAGTTCTTC.

The V gene is TRBV19, the J gene TRBJ2-3, with 11 bases lining up with TRBD2. Germline-derived CDR1 and CDR2 are LNHDA and SQIVND (reference sequence). V lost 6 bases to trimming and J lost 0 bases; unmatched junction nucleotides: 14. This CDR3 has 19 residues. The DNA of the CDR3 is TGTGCCAGTAGGGACCTACTAGCGGGAGTTTCTCCTAGCACAGATACGCAGTATTTT. Encoded protein: CASRDLLAGVSPSTDTQYF.

This chain connects TRBV5-1 to TRBJ1-2; D is perhaps TRBD1 (6 bases). This CDR3 is 15 amino acids long. Germline CDR1 and CDR2: SGHRS and YFSETQ. Between the trimmed V and J ends, which lost 3 bases and 0 bases, there was a span of 12 bases. The CDR3 nucleotides read TGCGCCAGCAGCTCCCCCGAGGGGGCTAACTATGGCTACACCTTC. Protein sequence: CASSSPEGANYGYTF. Full variable domain (remainder filled in from reference TRBV5-1 and TRBJ1-2): KAGVTQTPRYLIKTRGQQVTLSCSPISGHRSVSWYQQTPGQGLQFLFEYFSETQRNKGNFPGRFSGRQFSNSRSEMNVSTLELGDSALYLCASSSPEGANYGYTFGSGTRLTVV.

The chain employs TRBV7-3 and TRBJ1-1; D perhaps matches TRBD1 (6 bases). The CDR3 consists of 14 residues. V lost 2 bases, J lost 0 bases, and 7 bases lay in between. Germline-derived CDR1 and CDR2 are SGHTA and FQGTGA. This chain's CDR3 is CASSLQGMNTEAFF. The CDR3 coding sequence is TGTGCCAGCAGCTTACAGGGGATGAACACTGAAGCTTTCTTT.

The rearrangement joins TRBV5-5 to TRBJ2-2; 11 bases align to TRBD2. V dropped 1 base and J dropped 6; count of bases not matched to a gene: 5. This CDR3 has 16 amino acids. Germline V CDR1 and CDR2: SGHKS, YYEKEE (reference sequence). The CDR3 is CASSLTSGSTAGELFF. CDR3 DNA sequence: TGTGCCAGCAGCTTGACTAGCGGGAGTACGGCCGGGGAGCTGTTTTTT.

This rearrangement joins TRBV9 to TRBJ1-1; tentatively, D is TRBD1 (5 bases). V lost 4 bases and J lost 4, with 14 bases in between. CDR1 is SGDLS and CDR2 is YYNGEE in the germline V gene. The CDR3 sequence is 14 residues long. The CDR3 protein is CASSPTGQSTEAFF. CDR3 DNA sequence: TGTGCCAGCAGCCCGACTGGACAAAGCACTGAAGCTTTCTTT.

The J gene is TRBJ2-1, the V gene TRBV24-1; tentative D call: TRBD1 (5 bases). V gave up 5 bases and J gave up 10 bases, with 11 bases separating them. Germline V gene lookup returns CDR1 KGHDR and CDR2 SFDVKD. The CDR3 loop spans 12 amino acids. The CDR3 reads CATSVQGNEQFF. The CDR3 coding sequence is TGTGCCACCAGTGTGCAGGGAAACGAGCAGTTCTTC.